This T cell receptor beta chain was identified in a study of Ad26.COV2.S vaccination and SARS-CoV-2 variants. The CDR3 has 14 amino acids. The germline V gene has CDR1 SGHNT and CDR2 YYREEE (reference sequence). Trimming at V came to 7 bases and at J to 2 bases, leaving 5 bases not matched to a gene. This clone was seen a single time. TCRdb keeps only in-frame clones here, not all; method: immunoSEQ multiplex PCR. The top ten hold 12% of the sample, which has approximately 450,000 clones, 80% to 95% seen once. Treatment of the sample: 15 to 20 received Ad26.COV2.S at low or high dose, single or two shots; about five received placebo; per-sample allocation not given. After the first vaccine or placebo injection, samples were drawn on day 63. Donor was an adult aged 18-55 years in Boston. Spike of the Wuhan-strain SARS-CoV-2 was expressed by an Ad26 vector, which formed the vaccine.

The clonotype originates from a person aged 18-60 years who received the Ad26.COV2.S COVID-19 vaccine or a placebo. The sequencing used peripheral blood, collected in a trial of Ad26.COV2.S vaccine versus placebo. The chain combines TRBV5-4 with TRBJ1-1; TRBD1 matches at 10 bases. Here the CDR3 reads CASRTGGGNTEAFF. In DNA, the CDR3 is TGTGCCAGCCGGACAGGGGGGGGAAACACTGAAGCTTTCTTT. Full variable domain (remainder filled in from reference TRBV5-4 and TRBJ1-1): ETGVTQSPTHLIKTRGQQVTLRCSSQSGHNTVSWYQQALGQGPQFIFQYYREEENGRGNFPPRFSGLQFPNYSSELNVNALELDDSALYLCASRTGGGNTEAFFGQGTRLTVV.